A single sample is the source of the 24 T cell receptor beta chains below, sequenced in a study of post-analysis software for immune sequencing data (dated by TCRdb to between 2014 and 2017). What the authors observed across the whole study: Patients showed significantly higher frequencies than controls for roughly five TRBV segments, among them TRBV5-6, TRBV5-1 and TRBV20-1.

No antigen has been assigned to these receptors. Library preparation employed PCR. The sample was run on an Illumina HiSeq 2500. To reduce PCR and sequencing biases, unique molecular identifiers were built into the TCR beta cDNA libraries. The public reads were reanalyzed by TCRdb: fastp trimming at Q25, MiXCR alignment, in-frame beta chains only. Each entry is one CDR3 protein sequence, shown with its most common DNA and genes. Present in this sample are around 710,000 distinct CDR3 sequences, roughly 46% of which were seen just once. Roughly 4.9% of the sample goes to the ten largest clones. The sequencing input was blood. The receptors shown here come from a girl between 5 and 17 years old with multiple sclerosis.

CDR3 bases: TGTGCCACCACAGCGGGAGACAACAATGAGCAGTACTTC. This codes for CATTAGDNNEQYF. V and J are TRBV15 and TRBJ2-5; 8 bases are shared with TRBD2. In germline, CDR1 is LNHNV, CDR2 YYDKDF (reference sequence). Trimming took 7 bases from V and 11 from J; bases not matched to a gene: 12. This CDR3 has 13 residues.

The CDR3: CASSYIRGSDGTGLNYGYTF. CDR3 nucleotides: TGTGCCAGCAGTTACATCCGAGGCTCAGACGGGACAGGCCTTAACTATGGCTACACCTTC. The rearrangement uses TRBV6-5 and TRBJ1-2; 8 bases agree with TRBD1. Germline V lookup: CDR1 MNHEY, CDR2 SVGAGI. V shed 2 bases, J shed 1 base, and the junction held 18 bases outside the gene matches. The CDR3 is made up of 20 amino acids.

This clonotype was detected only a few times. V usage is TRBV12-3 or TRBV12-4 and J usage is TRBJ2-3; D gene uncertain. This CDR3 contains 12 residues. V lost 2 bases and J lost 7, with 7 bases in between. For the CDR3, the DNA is TGTGCCAGCAGTTTAAAGGCCTATACGCAGTATTTT. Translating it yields CASSLKAYTQYF.

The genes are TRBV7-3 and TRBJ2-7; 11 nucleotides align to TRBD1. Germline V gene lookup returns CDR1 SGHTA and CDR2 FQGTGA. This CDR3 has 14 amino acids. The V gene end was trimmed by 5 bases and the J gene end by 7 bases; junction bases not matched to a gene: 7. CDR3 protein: CASSHGGQGEEQYF. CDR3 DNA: TGTGCCAGCAGCCACGGGGGACAGGGGGAAGAGCAGTACTTC.

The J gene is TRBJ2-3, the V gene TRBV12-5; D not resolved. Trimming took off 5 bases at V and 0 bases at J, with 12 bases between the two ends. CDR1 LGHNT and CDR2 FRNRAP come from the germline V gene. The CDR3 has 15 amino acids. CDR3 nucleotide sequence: TGTGCTAGTGGTCCGGGCCAGTTTAGCACAGATACGCAGTATTTT. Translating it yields CASGPGQFSTDTQYF.

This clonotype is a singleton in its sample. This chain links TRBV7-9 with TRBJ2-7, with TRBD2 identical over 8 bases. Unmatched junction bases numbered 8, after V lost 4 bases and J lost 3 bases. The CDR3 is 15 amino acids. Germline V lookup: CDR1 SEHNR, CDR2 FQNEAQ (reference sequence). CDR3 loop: CASSSRGSGNYEQYF. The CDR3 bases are TGTGCCAGCAGCTCCCGGGGTAGCGGGAACTACGAGCAGTACTTC.

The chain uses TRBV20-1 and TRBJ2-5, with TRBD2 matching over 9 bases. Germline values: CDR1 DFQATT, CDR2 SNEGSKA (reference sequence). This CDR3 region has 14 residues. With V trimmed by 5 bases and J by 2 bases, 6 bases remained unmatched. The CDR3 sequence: CSAGSTSGQETQYF. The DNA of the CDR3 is TGCAGTGCTGGTTCGACTAGCGGACAAGAGACCCAGTACTTC.

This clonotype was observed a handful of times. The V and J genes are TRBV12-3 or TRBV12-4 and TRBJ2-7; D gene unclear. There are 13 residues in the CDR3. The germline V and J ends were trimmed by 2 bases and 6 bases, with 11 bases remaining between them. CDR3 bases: TGTGCCAGCAGTTTAATGGGGTCGGGCGAGCAGTACTTC. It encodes CASSLMGSGEQYF.

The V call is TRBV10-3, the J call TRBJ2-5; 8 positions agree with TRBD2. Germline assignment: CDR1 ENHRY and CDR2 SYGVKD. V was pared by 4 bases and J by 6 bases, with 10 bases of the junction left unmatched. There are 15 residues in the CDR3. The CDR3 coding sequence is TGTGCCATCAGTGTCACCGGGACTAGTCAAAAGACCCAGTACTTC. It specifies CAISVTGTSQKTQYF.

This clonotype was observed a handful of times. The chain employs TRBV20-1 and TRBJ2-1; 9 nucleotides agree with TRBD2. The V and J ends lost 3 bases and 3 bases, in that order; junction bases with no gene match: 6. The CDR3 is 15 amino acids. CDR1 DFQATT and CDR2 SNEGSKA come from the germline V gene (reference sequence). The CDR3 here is CSARWREGLYNEQFF. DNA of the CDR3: TGCAGTGCTAGGTGGCGGGAGGGCCTCTACAATGAGCAGTTCTTC.

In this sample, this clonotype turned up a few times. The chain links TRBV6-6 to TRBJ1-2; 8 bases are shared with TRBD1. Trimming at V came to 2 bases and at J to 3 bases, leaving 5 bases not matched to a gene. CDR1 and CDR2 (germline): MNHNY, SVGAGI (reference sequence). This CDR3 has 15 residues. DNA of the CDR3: TGTGCCAGCAGTTACGGGGCGGGACAGGACTATGGCTACACCTTC. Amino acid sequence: CASSYGAGQDYGYTF.

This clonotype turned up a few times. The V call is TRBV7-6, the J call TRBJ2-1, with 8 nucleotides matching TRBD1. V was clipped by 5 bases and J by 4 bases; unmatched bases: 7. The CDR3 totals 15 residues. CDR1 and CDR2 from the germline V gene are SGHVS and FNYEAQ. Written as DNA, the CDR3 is TGTGCCAGCAGCCCACGGACAGGGTCTTACAATGAGCAGTTCTTC. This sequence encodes CASSPRTGSYNEQFF.

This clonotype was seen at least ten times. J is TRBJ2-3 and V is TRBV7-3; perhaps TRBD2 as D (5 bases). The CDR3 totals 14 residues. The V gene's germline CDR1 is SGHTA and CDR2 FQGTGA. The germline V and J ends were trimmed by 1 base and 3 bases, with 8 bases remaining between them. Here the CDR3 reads CASSLSRGTDTQYF. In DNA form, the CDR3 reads TGTGCCAGCAGCTTAAGTCGCGGGACAGATACGCAGTATTTT. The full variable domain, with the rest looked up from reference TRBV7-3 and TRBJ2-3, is GAGVSQTPSNKVTEKGKYVELRCDPISGHTALYWYRQSLGQGPEFLIYFQGTGAADDSGLPNDRFFAVRPEGSVSTLKIQRTERGDSAVYLCASSLSRGTDTQYFGPGTRLTVL.

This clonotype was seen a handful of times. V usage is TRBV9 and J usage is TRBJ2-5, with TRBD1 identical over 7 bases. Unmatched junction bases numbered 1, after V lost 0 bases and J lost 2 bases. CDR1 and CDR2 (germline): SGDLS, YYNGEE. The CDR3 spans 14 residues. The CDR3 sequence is CASSVEGQQETQYF. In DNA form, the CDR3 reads TGTGCCAGCAGCGTAGAGGGACAGCAAGAGACCCAGTACTTC. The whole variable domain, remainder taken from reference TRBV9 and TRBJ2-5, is DSGVTQTPKHLITATGQRVTLRCSPRSGDLSVYWYQQSLDQGLQFLIQYYNGEERAKGNILERFSAQQFPDLHSELNLSSLELGDSALYFCASSVEGQQETQYFGPGTRLLVL.

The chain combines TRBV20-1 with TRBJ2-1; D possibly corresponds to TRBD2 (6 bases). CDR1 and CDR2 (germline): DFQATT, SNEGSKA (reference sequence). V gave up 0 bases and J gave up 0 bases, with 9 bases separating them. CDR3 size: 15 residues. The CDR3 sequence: CSARDRERSYNEQFF. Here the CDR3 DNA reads TGCAGTGCTAGAGATCGGGAGCGCTCCTACAATGAGCAGTTCTTC.

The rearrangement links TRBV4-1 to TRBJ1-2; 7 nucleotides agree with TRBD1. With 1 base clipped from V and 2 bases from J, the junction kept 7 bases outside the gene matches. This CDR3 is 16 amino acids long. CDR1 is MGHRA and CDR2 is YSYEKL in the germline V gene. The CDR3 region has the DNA TGCGCCAGCAGCCAAGTAGGGACAGTCCCAAACTATGGCTACACCTTC. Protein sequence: CASSQVGTVPNYGYTF.

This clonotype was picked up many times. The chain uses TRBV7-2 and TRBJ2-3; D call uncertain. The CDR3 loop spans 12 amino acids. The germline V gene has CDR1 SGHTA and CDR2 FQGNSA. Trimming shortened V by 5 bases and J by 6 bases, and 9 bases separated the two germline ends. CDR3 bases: TGTGCCAGCAGCCCCCGAGTCGATACGCAGTATTTT. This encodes CASSPRVDTQYF.

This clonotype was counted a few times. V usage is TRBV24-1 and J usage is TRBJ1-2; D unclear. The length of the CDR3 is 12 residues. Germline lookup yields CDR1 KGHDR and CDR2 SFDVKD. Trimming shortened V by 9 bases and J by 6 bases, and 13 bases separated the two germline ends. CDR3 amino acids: CATGDPENGYTF. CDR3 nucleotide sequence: TGTGCCACCGGAGACCCCGAGAATGGCTACACCTTC.

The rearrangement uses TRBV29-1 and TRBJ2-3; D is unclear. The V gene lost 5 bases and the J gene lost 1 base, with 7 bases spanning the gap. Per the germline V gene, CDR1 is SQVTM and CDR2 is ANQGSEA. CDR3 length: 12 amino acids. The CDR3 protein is CSVRPGTDTQYF. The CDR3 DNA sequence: TGCAGCGTTCGTCCAGGCACAGATACGCAGTATTTT.

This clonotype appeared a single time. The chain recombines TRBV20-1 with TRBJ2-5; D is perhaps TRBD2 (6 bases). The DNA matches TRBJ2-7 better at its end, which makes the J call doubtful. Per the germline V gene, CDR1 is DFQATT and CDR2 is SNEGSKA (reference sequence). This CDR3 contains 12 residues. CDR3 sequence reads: CSARREEYEQYF. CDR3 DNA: TGCAGTGCGCGGAGGGAGGAATACGAGCAGTACTTC.

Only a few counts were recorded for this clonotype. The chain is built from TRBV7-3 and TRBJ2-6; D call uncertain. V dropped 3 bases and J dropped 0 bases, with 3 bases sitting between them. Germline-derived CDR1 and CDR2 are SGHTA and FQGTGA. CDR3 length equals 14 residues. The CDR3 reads CASSFDSGANVLTF. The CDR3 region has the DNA TGTGCCAGCAGCTTCGACTCTGGGGCCAACGTCCTGACTTTC.

The CDR3, as DNA: TGCGCCAGCAGCGCGGCAGGGGTCACGAACACTGAAGCTTTCTTT. It codes for CASSAAGVTNTEAFF. V gene TRBV5-1 combines with J gene TRBJ1-1, with D maybe TRBD1 (6 bases). The CDR3 length is 15 residues. Germline assignment: CDR1 SGHRS and CDR2 YFSETQ. V lost 4 bases and J lost 1, with 14 bases in between.

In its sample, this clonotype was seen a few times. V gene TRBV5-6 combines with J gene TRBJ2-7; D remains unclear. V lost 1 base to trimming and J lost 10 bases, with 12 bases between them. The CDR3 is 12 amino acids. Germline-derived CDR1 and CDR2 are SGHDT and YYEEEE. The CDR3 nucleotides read TGTGCCAGCAGCTTGCCCGAGGAGATTCAGTACTTC. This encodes CASSLPEEIQYF. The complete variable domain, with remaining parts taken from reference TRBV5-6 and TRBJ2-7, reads DAGVTQSPTHLIKTRGQQVTLRCSPKSGHDTVSWYQQALGQGPQFIFQYYEEEERQRGNFPDRFSGHQFPNYSSELNVNALLLGDSALYLCASSLPEEIQYFGPGTRLTVT.

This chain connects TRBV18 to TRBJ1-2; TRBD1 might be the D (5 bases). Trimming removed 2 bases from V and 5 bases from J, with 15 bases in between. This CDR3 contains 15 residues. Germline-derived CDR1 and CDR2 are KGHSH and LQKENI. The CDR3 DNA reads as TGTGCCAGCTCACCAGGCTTCAGGGAGGCTTATGGCTACACCTTC. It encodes CASSPGFREAYGYTF.